A selection of T cell receptor beta chains follows, all from one sample in a study of OX40 agonist ivuxolimab in advanced cancers. The assay was immunoSEQ multiplex PCR, and TCRdb's table has in-frame clones only and misses some. The sample contains about 64,000 clones, 80% to 90% of which appear only once. Sequences were derived from CD4+ or CD8+ T cells sorted from blood, sampled in a trial of the OX40 agonist ivuxolimab. The receptors originated from an adult with an advanced solid tumor such as melanoma, head and neck, liver or kidney cancer. Each CDR3 is given with its conserved first and last residue. D genes are given only for firm matches. The size of a clone is reported for some rows only, either as once, few or many, or as a class for expanded clones.

D	size	J	V	CDR3	DNA
TRBD1	-	TRBJ2-1	TRBV10-3	CAIRTGGIYNEQFF	TGTGCCATCAGGACAGGGGGAATCTACAATGAGCAGTTCTTC
-	-	TRBJ2-7	TRBV7-9	CASSGDTTYEQYF	TGTGCCAGCAGCGGGGACACAACCTACGAGCAGTACTTC
TRBD1	-	TRBJ1-5	TRBV19	CASKRTGESQPQHF	TGTGCCAGTAAAAGGACAGGGGAGTCCCAGCCCCAGCATTTT
TRBD1	-	TRBJ2-7	TRBV10-1	CASSDGPGQGFSYEQYF	TGCGCCAGCAGTGATGGACCGGGACAGGGGTTTTCCTACGAGCAGTACTTC
-	-	TRBJ2-7	TRBV30	CAWRGTRYNYEQYF	TGTGCCTGGAGAGGCACTAGGTACAATTACGAGCAGTACTTC
-	-	TRBJ2-2	TRBV18	CASSPAEYGGGELFF	TGTGCCAGCTCACCGGCCGAATACGGTGGCGGGGAGCTGTTTTTT
TRBD1	-	TRBJ1-4	TRBV6-1	CASHWGTGGEKLFF	TGTGCCAGCCACTGGGGGACAGGTGGAGAAAAACTGTTTTTT
-	-	TRBJ2-5	TRBV5-1	CASSWAIQVGQETQYF	TGCGCCAGCAGCTGGGCCATACAGGTGGGCCAAGAGACCCAGTACTTC
-	-	TRBJ2-7	TRBV10-3	CAISEWGGNYEQYF	TGTGCCATCAGTGAGTGGGGAGGTAACTACGAGCAGTACTTC
TRBD1	few	TRBJ2-3	TRBV5-1	CASSSGTGGTDTQYF	TGCGCCAGCAGCTCCGGGACAGGGGGCACAGATACGCAGTATTTT
-	-	TRBJ1-5	TRBV27	CASSPGIHQPQHF	TGTGCCAGCAGCCCCGGGATACATCAGCCCCAGCATTTT
TRBD1	-	TRBJ1-1	TRBV9	CASGPGGQPNTEAFF	TGTGCCAGCGGACCGGGGGGACAGCCGAACACTGAAGCTTTCTTT
-	-	TRBJ1-3	TRBV11-2	CASSLVRFPGNTIYF	TGTGCCAGCAGCTTAGTACGTTTTCCTGGAAACACCATATATTTT
-	-	TRBJ1-1	TRBV6-6	CASSFDGLGAFF	TGTGCCAGCAGTTTCGACGGACTCGGAGCTTTCTTT
TRBD2	-	TRBJ2-5	TRBV2	CASTRESGKWETQYF	TGTGCCAGCACCCGGGAGAGCGGGAAGTGGGAGACCCAGTACTTC
TRBD2	-	TRBJ2-2	TRBV7-3	CASSPGLAGAGELFF	TGTGCCAGCAGCCCCGGACTAGCGGGAGCCGGGGAGCTGTTTTTT
-	-	TRBJ2-7	TRBV5-4	CASSLESHYEQYF	TGTGCCAGCAGCTTGGAGAGTCATTACGAGCAGTACTTC
TRBD1	-	TRBJ2-2	TRBV27	CASSLGWPGQGTGELFF	TGTGCCAGCAGTTTAGGGTGGCCGGGACAGGGGACCGGGGAGCTGTTTTTT
-	-	TRBJ2-7	TRBV23-1	CASSQLTHPSSYEQYF	TGCGCCAGCAGTCAATTAACGCATCCGAGCTCCTACGAGCAGTACTTC
-	-	TRBJ2-7	TRBV11-2	CASSGTQYEQYF	TGTGCCAGCAGCGGGACACAGTACGAGCAGTACTTC
TRBD1	-	TRBJ2-7	TRBV19	CASSIDAGTGTYEQYF	TGTGCCAGTAGCATCGATGCCGGGACAGGGACCTACGAGCAGTACTTC
-	-	TRBJ2-5	TRBV7-2	CASRPGVQETQYF	TGTGCCAGCAGACCTGGGGTTCAAGAGACCCAGTACTTC
TRBD1	-	TRBJ1-1	TRBV6-4	CASRAGQGARETEAFF	TGTGCCAGCAGAGCTGGACAGGGGGCACGTGAGACTGAAGCTTTCTTT
-	-	TRBJ1-5	TRBV6-6	CASTSATVSNQPQHF	TGTGCCAGCACCTCCGCGACGGTTAGCAATCAGCCCCAGCATTTT
TRBD1	-	TRBJ2-7	TRBV25-1	CASSEFEGAGYEQYF	TGTGCCAGCAGTGAATTTGAGGGGGCGGGCTACGAGCAGTACTTC
-	-	TRBJ1-5	TRBV6-5	CASSYSPDYSNQPQHF	TGTGCCAGCAGTTACTCGCCGGATTATAGCAATCAGCCCCAGCATTTT
-	-	TRBJ1-3	TRBV5-1	CASSLGAGNTIYF	TGCGCCAGCAGCTTGGGTGCTGGAAACACCATATATTTT
-	-	TRBJ2-5	TRBV18	CASSLERQEETQYF	TGTGCCAGCTCATTAGAACGCCAAGAAGAGACCCAGTACTTC
-	-	TRBJ2-2	TRBV5-4	CASSLVQNTGELFF	TGTGCCAGCAGCTTGGTGCAGAACACCGGGGAGCTGTTTTTT
-	-	TRBJ2-4	TRBV19	CASSGTGKNIQYF	TGTGCCAGTAGCGGGACGGGCAAAAACATTCAGTACTTC
-	-	TRBJ2-3	TRBV29-1	CSVENPSDTQYF	TGCAGCGTTGAAAACCCCAGTGATACGCAGTATTTT
TRBD2	-	TRBJ2-7	TRBV5-4	CASSQAGTSGRHEQYF	TGTGCCAGCAGCCAGGCTGGGACTAGCGGGAGGCACGAGCAGTACTTC
TRBD1	-	TRBJ2-2	TRBV7-2	CASTGTATGELFF	TGTGCCAGCACCGGGACAGCCACCGGGGAGCTGTTTTTT
TRBD2	-	TRBJ2-7	TRBV11-1	CASSLGTSGSYEQYF	TGTGCCAGCAGCTTAGGAACTAGCGGGAGCTACGAGCAGTACTTC
TRBD1	-	TRBJ1-3	TRBV4-1	CASSPGTGFRSGNTIYF	TGCGCCAGCAGTCCCGGGACAGGGTTTCGCTCTGGAAACACCATATATTTT
TRBD2	-	TRBJ2-5	TRBV29-1	CSAIVGAGGPQETQYF	TGCAGCGCCATAGTAGGGGCGGGAGGTCCCCAAGAGACCCAGTACTTC
-	-	TRBJ2-1	TRBV29-1	CSVEREYNEQFF	TGCAGCGTTGAAAGGGAATACAATGAGCAGTTCTTC
-	-	TRBJ2-7	TRBV7-2	CASSNYEQYF	TGTGCCAGCAGCAATTACGAGCAGTACTTC
-	-	TRBJ2-7	TRBV6-4	CASSDSNPRVSPDEQYF	TGTGCCAGCAGTGACTCGAATCCTAGGGTCTCCCCAGACGAGCAGTACTTC
-	few	TRBJ1-3	TRBV28	CASSLYVGEGSGNTIYF	TGTGCCAGCAGTTTATATGTCGGGGAAGGGTCTGGAAACACCATATATTTT
-	-	TRBJ1-1	TRBV19	CASSISGLNTEAFF	TGTGCCAGTAGTATATCAGGGTTGAACACTGAAGCTTTCTTT
TRBD2	few	TRBJ2-7	TRBV7-2	CASSSYERGEQYF	TGTGCCAGCAGCTCTTACGAGCGGGGCGAGCAGTACTTC
TRBD1	-	TRBJ2-7	TRBV29-1	CSVKTRDRGQGYEQYF	TGCAGCGTGAAAACGCGGGACAGGGGGCAAGGCTACGAGCAGTACTTC
TRBD2	-	TRBJ2-7	TRBV7-3	CASSPRDYLYKAYEQYF	TGTGCCAGCAGCCCCCGGGACTATCTATATAAAGCCTACGAGCAGTACTTC
TRBD2	-	TRBJ2-1	TRBV19	CASSNLAGLGNEQFF	TGTGCCAGTAGTAACCTAGCGGGATTGGGCAATGAGCAGTTCTTC
TRBD1	-	TRBJ2-1	TRBV12-5	CASGLAGTGSDNEQFF	TGTGCTAGTGGTTTGGCAGGGACAGGGTCGGACAATGAGCAGTTCTTC
-	once	TRBJ1-3	TRBV6-1	CASSVNTAGNTIYF	TGTGCCAGCAGTGTAAATACGGCTGGAAACACCATATATTTT
-	-	TRBJ1-2	TRBV5-1	CASSLATAGNLYGYTF	TGCGCCAGCAGCTTGGCCACCGCGGGAAACCTCTATGGCTACACCTTC
-	-	TRBJ2-7	TRBV7-9	CASSLGLTGFDEQYF	TGTGCCAGCAGCTTAGGCCTCACAGGGTTCGACGAGCAGTACTTC
-	-	TRBJ2-2	TRBV30	CAWRQGSPPGELFF	TGTGCCTGGAGACAGGGATCTCCGCCCGGGGAGCTGTTTTTT
TRBD1	-	TRBJ2-3	TRBV10-3	CAIGWGTGPDTQYF	TGTGCCATCGGTTGGGGGACAGGGCCAGATACGCAGTATTTT
-	-	TRBJ2-5	TRBV29-1	CSVGDPGTQYF	TGCAGCGTTGGAGACCCTGGGACCCAGTACTTC
-	-	TRBJ2-7	TRBV5-4	CASSPPSGTTSSTQQYF	TGTGCCAGCAGCCCGCCGTCTGGTACCACCTCGTCTACGCAGCAGTACTTC
-	-	TRBJ2-7	TRBV5-6	CASSLTGLGEQYF	TGTGCCAGCAGCCTTACAGGGTTGGGTGAGCAGTACTTC
-	-	TRBJ1-1	TRBV6-5	CASSSAFGNTEAFF	TGTGCCAGCAGTTCAGCATTTGGGAACACTGAAGCTTTCTTT
-	-	TRBJ2-1	TRBV6-5	CASGKFPSQNEQFF	TGTGCCAGCGGGAAGTTTCCTAGCCAGAATGAGCAGTTCTTC
-	-	TRBJ1-1	TRBV5-6	CASSFFRTSEAFF	TGTGCCAGCAGCTTTTTCCGAACCTCTGAAGCTTTCTTT
TRBD1	-	TRBJ2-4	TRBV5-5	CASLRDSAKNIQYF	TGTGCCAGCCTACGGGACAGTGCCAAAAACATTCAGTACTTC
TRBD1	-	TRBJ2-3	TRBV29-1	CSVELLQGVGDTQYF	TGCAGCGTTGAATTGTTACAGGGGGTGGGAGATACGCAGTATTTT
TRBD1	-	TRBJ2-1	TRBV18	CASSPRDEGQGAIITHNEQFF	TGTGCCAGCTCACCACGGGATGAAGGACAGGGGGCTATTATCACCCACAATGAGCAGTTCTTC